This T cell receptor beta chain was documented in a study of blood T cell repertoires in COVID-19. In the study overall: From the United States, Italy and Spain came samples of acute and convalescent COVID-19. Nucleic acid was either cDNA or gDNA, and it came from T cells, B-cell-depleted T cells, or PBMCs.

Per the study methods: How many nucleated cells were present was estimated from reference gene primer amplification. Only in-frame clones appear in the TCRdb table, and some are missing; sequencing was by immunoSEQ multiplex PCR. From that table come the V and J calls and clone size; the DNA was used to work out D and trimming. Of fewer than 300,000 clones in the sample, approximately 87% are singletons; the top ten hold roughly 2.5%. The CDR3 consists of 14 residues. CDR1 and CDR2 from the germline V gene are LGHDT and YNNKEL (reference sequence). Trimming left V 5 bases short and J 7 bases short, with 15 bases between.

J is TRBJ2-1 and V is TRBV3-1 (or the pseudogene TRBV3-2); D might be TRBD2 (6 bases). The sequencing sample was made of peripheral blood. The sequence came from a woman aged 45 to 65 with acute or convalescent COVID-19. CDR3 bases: TGTGCCAGCAGCACCTCACTTCGGGGGAATGAGCAGTTCTTC. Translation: CASSTSLRGNEQFF.